Listed here are 14 T cell receptor beta chains from one sample, sequenced in a study of blood T cell repertoires in COVID-19. Assay: immunoSEQ multiplex PCR; the TCRdb copy retains only in-frame clones and omits some. The sample carries some 50,000 clones, approximately 86% recorded once. Sequenced: peripheral blood. The source of these receptors is a human donor in a cohort sampled during active COVID-19.

V is TRBV7-3 and J is TRBJ2-5; 15 bases align to TRBD2. Germline CDR1 SGHTA, CDR2 FQGTGA. The CDR3 sequence is 16 residues long. V dropped 3 bases and J dropped 2; count of bases not matched to a gene: 1. Here the CDR3 DNA reads TGTGCCAGCAGCTTGGGACTAGCGGGGGGTCAAGAGACCCAGTACTTC. This translates into CASSLGLAGGQETQYF. The whole variable domain, filled in from reference TRBV7-3 and TRBJ2-5, reads GAGVSQTPSNKVTEKGKYVELRCDPISGHTALYWYRQSLGQGPEFLIYFQGTGAADDSGLPNDRFFAVRPEGSVSTLKIQRTERGDSAVYLCASSLGLAGGQETQYFGPGTRLLVL.

This chain links TRBV11-2 with TRBJ2-3; D is uncertain. The CDR3 covers 16 residues. Per germline, CDR1 SGHAT and CDR2 FQNNGV. The V end lost 1 base, the J end lost 2 bases, and 13 bases lay between the germline ends. The CDR3 nucleotides are TGTGCCAGCAGCTTAGGGTACGGCGGAACCACAGATACGCAGTATTTT. This encodes CASSLGYGGTTDTQYF.

The J gene is TRBJ2-3, the V gene TRBV2; 10 bases line up with TRBD1. CDR3 length equals 15 residues. The ends lost 5 bases at V and 4 bases at J; junction bases unmatched: 6. Germline values: CDR1 SNHLY, CDR2 FYNNEI. In nucleotides, the CDR3 is TGTGCCAGCAGTACAGACAGGGGGCTTTCAGATACGCAGTATTTT. Protein: CASSTDRGLSDTQYF.

The genes are TRBV2 and TRBJ1-1, with D possibly matching TRBD1 (5 bases). V lost 3 bases to trimming and J lost 8 bases, with 16 bases between them. Per the germline V gene, CDR1 is SNHLY and CDR2 is FYNNEI. The CDR3 totals 14 residues. CDR3 nucleotides: TGTGCCAGCAGTGACCCCAGGGCCAATTACGAAGCTTTCTTT. This sequence encodes CASSDPRANYEAFF.

V gene TRBV7-2 combines with J gene TRBJ2-1; D is possibly TRBD2 (6 bases). CDR3 length: 17 residues. Germline-derived CDR1 and CDR2 are SGHTA and FQGNSA. V was pared by 1 base and J by 7 bases, with 20 bases between. CDR3: CASSLGAGGRGQNEQFF. As DNA, the CDR3 is TGTGCCAGCAGCTTAGGAGCGGGCGGCCGCGGCCAAAATGAGCAGTTCTTC.

This clone came up a few times. This rearrangement joins TRBV10-1 to TRBJ2-3, with 10 bases fitting TRBD1. CDR1 is WNHNN and CDR2 is SYGVQD in the germline V gene (reference sequence). The ends lost 6 bases at V and 0 bases at J; junction bases unmatched: 3. The CDR3 totals 15 residues. CDR3 sequence: CASSAGQGSTDTQYF. CDR3 nucleotides: TGCGCCAGCAGCGCGGGACAGGGGAGCACAGATACGCAGTATTTT.

The chain is built from TRBV2 and TRBJ2-7, with D unclear. V was trimmed by 2 bases and J by 7 bases, leaving 12 bases between them. CDR1 is SNHLY, CDR2 FYNNEI, per germline. There are 13 residues in the CDR3. The CDR3 loop reads CASSEQRLGEQYF. DNA of the CDR3: TGTGCCAGCAGTGAACAAAGGCTAGGAGAGCAGTACTTC.

The rearrangement uses TRBV3-1 (or the pseudogene TRBV3-2) and TRBJ1-6; maybe TRBD1 (5 bases). The CDR3 contains 12 residues. Germline V gene data show CDR1 as LGHDT and CDR2 as YNNKEL (reference sequence). Trimming left V 3 bases short and J 11 bases short, with 8 bases between. The CDR3 is CASSQPGTPLHF. DNA for the CDR3: TGTGCCAGCAGCCAGCCAGGGACACCCCTCCACTTT.

This clone was counted only a few times. The chain employs TRBV7-8 and TRBJ1-1; 9 bases map to TRBD1. This CDR3 has 17 amino acids. The ends lost 4 bases at V and 1 base at J; junction bases unmatched: 10. Germline assignment: CDR1 SGHVS and CDR2 FQNEAQ. The CDR3 nucleotides are TGTGCCAGCAGCTACACAGGGGGCACGAGTGGGAACACTGAAGCTTTCTTT. Residues: CASSYTGGTSGNTEAFF. The entire variable domain, with the rest obtained from reference TRBV7-8 and TRBJ1-1, is as follows: GAGVSQSPRYKVAKRGQDVALRCDPISGHVSLFWYQQALGQGPEFLTYFQNEAQLDKSGLPSDRFFAERPEGSVSTLKIQRTQQEDSAVYLCASSYTGGTSGNTEAFFGQGTRLTVV.

The chain links TRBV18 to TRBJ1-2; 7 bases are a match to TRBD1. Trimming cost V 3 bases and J 4 bases; bases outside gene matches: 11. This CDR3 spans 16 amino acids. Germline CDR1 and CDR2: KGHSH and LQKENI. The CDR3 spells CASSPTRITGVYGYTF. For the CDR3, the DNA is TGTGCCAGCTCACCGACACGAATTACAGGGGTCTATGGCTACACCTTC.

This clone showed up just once. V is TRBV2 and J is TRBJ2-1; 7 nucleotides align to TRBD1. The CDR3 is 16 residues long. V shed 6 bases, J shed 1 base, and the junction held 9 bases outside the gene matches. Germline assignment: CDR1 SNHLY and CDR2 FYNNEI. CDR3 DNA sequence: TGTGCCAGCAGGGACAGGTTACCTGTATCCTACAATGAGCAGTTCTTC. It encodes CASRDRLPVSYNEQFF.

The CDR3, as DNA: TGTGCCAGCAATTCTAACGGGGACAGGGGCAATGAGCAGTTCTTC. This sequence encodes CASNSNGDRGNEQFF. The rearrangement links TRBV28 to TRBJ2-1; 10 positions match TRBD1. CDR1 is MDHEN, CDR2 SYDVKM, per germline. The CDR3 loop spans 15 amino acids. V trimming: 7 bases; J trimming: 6 bases; junction bases outside the gene matches: 9.

This clone was recorded once. This chain links TRBV6-2 or TRBV6-3 with TRBJ2-1; 8 positions agree with TRBD2. The CDR3 is 14 amino acids. The V and J ends lost 2 bases and 6 bases, in that order; junction bases with no gene match: 3. The germline V gene encodes CDR1 MNHEY and CDR2 SVGEGT. The CDR3 region has the DNA TGTGCCAGCAGTTACGCCGGGACTAGCAATGAGCAGTTCTTC. Protein product: CASSYAGTSNEQFF.

The V gene is TRBV19, the J gene TRBJ2-7, with TRBD1 matching over 9 bases. Germline CDR1 and CDR2: LNHDA and SQIVND (reference sequence). Trimming cost V 4 bases and J 0 bases; bases outside gene matches: 7. This CDR3 has 16 residues. In DNA form, the CDR3 reads TGTGCCAGTAGTAGACAGGGGGGCGGTTACTCCTACGAGCAGTACTTC. Its translation is CASSRQGGGYSYEQYF.